These T cell receptor beta chains were read from a single sample in a study of T cell responses to AZD1222 COVID-19 vaccine. The table came from immunoSEQ multiplex PCR; TCRdb's copy has only in-frame clones and leaves some out. Of some 150,000 clones in the sample, roughly 90% are singletons; the top ten hold 1.5%. The sequences come from peripheral blood, collected 28 days after the second AZD1222 dose. Receptor source: an adult who received the AZD1222 COVID-19 vaccine. Each CDR3 is given without its conserved first and last residue. The order of the fields is V gene, CDR3 length, clone size, J gene, CDR3 protein. Size is omitted from some rows. Given values are once, few, many or a class for expanded clones.

V gene: TRBV5-5; CDR3 length: 13; clone size: NA; J gene: TRBJ2-2; CDR3 protein: ASSLLLANTGELF
V gene: TRBV5-1; CDR3 length: 12; clone size: NA; J gene: TRBJ1-2; CDR3 protein: ASSVSPDGYGYT
V gene: TRBV5-1; CDR3 length: 12; clone size: once; J gene: TRBJ2-7; CDR3 protein: ASSFIQDAYEQY
V gene: TRBV9; CDR3 length: 14; clone size: once; J gene: TRBJ2-1; CDR3 protein: ASSVVASGRVDEQF
V gene: TRBV27; CDR3 length: 14; clone size: NA; J gene: TRBJ2-1; CDR3 protein: ASSLSANWVSNEQF
V gene: TRBV5-6; CDR3 length: 12; clone size: NA; J gene: TRBJ2-4; CDR3 protein: ASSSGTSNTIQY
V gene: TRBV11-1; CDR3 length: 13; clone size: NA; J gene: TRBJ2-1; CDR3 protein: ASSFTRSSYNEQF
V gene: TRBV21-1; CDR3 length: 15; clone size: NA; J gene: TRBJ2-1; CDR3 protein: ASSYRDRRYDTREQF
V gene: TRBV19; CDR3 length: 13; clone size: NA; J gene: TRBJ2-2; CDR3 protein: ASSIADLNTGELF
V gene: TRBV28; CDR3 length: 13; clone size: NA; J gene: TRBJ1-2; CDR3 protein: ASYTRDRDVYGYT
V gene: TRBV20-1; CDR3 length: 13; clone size: NA; J gene: TRBJ2-4; CDR3 protein: SASGLSWYGNIQY
V gene: TRBV9; CDR3 length: 13; clone size: NA; J gene: TRBJ2-1; CDR3 protein: ASSEAGTFLNEQF
V gene: TRBV4-2; CDR3 length: 15; clone size: NA; J gene: TRBJ2-2; CDR3 protein: ASSPQTSGGFTGELF
V gene: TRBV15; CDR3 length: 14; clone size: NA; J gene: TRBJ1-5; CDR3 protein: ATSDRDRETVQPQH
V gene: TRBV7-3; CDR3 length: 12; clone size: few; J gene: TRBJ2-1; CDR3 protein: ASSLAGGLNEQF
V gene: TRBV7-9; CDR3 length: 12; clone size: NA; J gene: TRBJ1-1; CDR3 protein: ASSLAHLSSEAF
V gene: TRBV6-5; CDR3 length: 13; clone size: few; J gene: TRBJ1-3; CDR3 protein: ASTWTPDGGNTIY
V gene: TRBV2; CDR3 length: 10; clone size: NA; J gene: TRBJ2-7; CDR3 protein: ASSVFQYEQY
V gene: TRBV19; CDR3 length: 12; clone size: NA; J gene: TRBJ2-7; CDR3 protein: ASARGLGGYEQY
V gene: TRBV5-5; CDR3 length: 12; clone size: NA; J gene: TRBJ2-7; CDR3 protein: ASSFGGERYEQY
V gene: TRBV9; CDR3 length: 14; clone size: few; J gene: TRBJ1-3; CDR3 protein: ASSKTRGLSGNTIY
V gene: TRBV19; CDR3 length: 13; clone size: NA; J gene: TRBJ2-1; CDR3 protein: ASSIRSGVYNEQF
V gene: TRBV2; CDR3 length: 13; clone size: NA; J gene: TRBJ2-7; CDR3 protein: ASSEGQGGPYEQY
V gene: TRBV7-8; CDR3 length: 13; clone size: NA; J gene: TRBJ1-5; CDR3 protein: ASSGGVVGNQPQH
V gene: TRBV27; CDR3 length: 13; clone size: NA; J gene: TRBJ2-6; CDR3 protein: ASSFLTSGANVLT
V gene: TRBV5-5; CDR3 length: 12; clone size: NA; J gene: TRBJ2-1; CDR3 protein: ASSLLAEYNEQF
V gene: TRBV30; CDR3 length: 11; clone size: NA; J gene: TRBJ1-6; CDR3 protein: AYRQKVNSPLH
V gene: TRBV7-6; CDR3 length: 10; clone size: NA; J gene: TRBJ2-1; CDR3 protein: ASSHLWDEQF
V gene: TRBV27; CDR3 length: 13; clone size: NA; J gene: TRBJ2-2; CDR3 protein: ASSLTPITPGELF
V gene: TRBV4-1; CDR3 length: 13; clone size: NA; J gene: TRBJ1-1; CDR3 protein: ASSLRNGDNTEAF
V gene: TRBV5-1; CDR3 length: 12; clone size: NA; J gene: TRBJ2-3; CDR3 protein: ASSLAGLADTQY
V gene: TRBV4-1; CDR3 length: 13; clone size: NA; J gene: TRBJ2-7; CDR3 protein: ASSQEASGVYEQY
V gene: TRBV19; CDR3 length: 10; clone size: NA; J gene: TRBJ1-1; CDR3 protein: ASSTGYTEAF